This T cell receptor (beta chain) was observed in a study of cytomegalovirus exposure and HLA in healthy donors. Regarding the study as a whole: Through in vitro validation, a few CMV-associated chains were shown to be specific for CMV antigens.

A note on this clone: The antigen is unknown.

13 Jbeta primers and 60 Vbeta primers were used for the PCR. TCRdb's table, derived via immunoSEQ multiplex PCR, lists solely in-frame clones and lacks some. The table has some 190,000 clones, over 75% seen once. The ends lost 5 bases at V and 5 bases at J; junction bases unmatched: 4. CDR3 size: 13 residues. Per the germline V gene, CDR1 is SEHNR and CDR2 is FQNEAQ (reference sequence). V usage is TRBV7-9 and J usage is TRBJ2-5, with 8 bases aligning to TRBD2. The sequence derives from a woman in her twenties or thirties in good health and CMV-seronegative. The sequenced sample was PBMCs. CDR3 DNA: TGTGCCAGCAGCAAAACTAGCGGTGAGACCCAGTACTTC. This gives the protein CASSKTSGETQYF. Combining the CDR3 with reference TRBV7-9 and TRBJ2-5 gives the whole variable domain DTGVSQNPRHKITKRGQNVTFRCDPISEHNRLYWYRQTLGQGPEFLTYFQNEAQLEKSRLLSDRFSAERPKGSFSTLEIQRTEQGDSAMYLCASSKTSGETQYFGPGTRLLVL.